This is a list of T cell receptor beta chains from one sample in a study of T cells in localized non-small cell lung cancer. The assay was immunoSEQ multiplex PCR, and TCRdb's table has in-frame clones only and misses some. In the table there are 26,000 or so clones, 75% to 90% of which are singletons. Sequencing used peripheral blood, obtained before any cancer treatment. Receptor source: a female donor at least 60 years old with stage II squamous cell lung carcinoma. CDR3s include the opening cysteine and the closing phenylalanine or tryptophan. The order of the fields is J gene, CDR3 length, V gene, clone size, D gene, CDR3 protein, CDR3 DNA. A D gene is named only where the DNA matches it firmly. Clone size is not always given. Where it is, it says once, few, many or a class for expanded clones.

J gene: TRBJ1-2
CDR3 length: 14
V gene: TRBV7-9
clone size: .
D gene: TRBD1
CDR3 protein: CASSLTGDSYGYTF
CDR3 DNA: TGTGCCAGCAGCCTTACAGGGGACAGTTATGGCTACACCTTC

J gene: TRBJ2-7
CDR3 length: 11
V gene: TRBV20-1
clone size: .
D gene: .
CDR3 protein: CSASGGYEQYF
CDR3 DNA: TGCAGTGCTAGTGGGGGCTACGAGCAGTACTTC

J gene: TRBJ2-3
CDR3 length: 15
V gene: TRBV2
clone size: .
D gene: TRBD2
CDR3 protein: CASSEGRMWEGTQYF
CDR3 DNA: TGTGCCAGCAGTGAGGGCAGGATGTGGGAGGGTACGCAGTATTTT

J gene: TRBJ1-5
CDR3 length: 15
V gene: TRBV7-2
clone size: .
D gene: TRBD1
CDR3 protein: CASSLFGTGGQPQHF
CDR3 DNA: TGTGCCAGCAGCTTGTTTGGGACAGGGGGTCAGCCCCAGCATTTT

J gene: TRBJ1-2
CDR3 length: 15
V gene: TRBV2
clone size: few
D gene: .
CDR3 protein: CASKVVTGKGYGYTF
CDR3 DNA: TGTGCCAGCAAGGTGGTTACAGGGAAGGGCTATGGCTACACCTTC

J gene: TRBJ1-3
CDR3 length: 16
V gene: TRBV18
clone size: .
D gene: TRBD1
CDR3 protein: CASSPRTGGQGNTIYF
CDR3 DNA: TGTGCCAGCTCACCACGGACAGGGGGTCAAGGAAACACCATATATTTT

J gene: TRBJ1-1
CDR3 length: 15
V gene: TRBV7-9
clone size: .
D gene: .
CDR3 protein: CASSLGGRLNTEAFF
CDR3 DNA: TGTGCCAGCAGCTTAGGGGGCAGACTGAACACTGAAGCTTTCTTT

J gene: TRBJ2-3
CDR3 length: 15
V gene: TRBV28
clone size: once
D gene: .
CDR3 protein: CASSLPQDFGDTQYF
CDR3 DNA: TGTGCCAGCAGTTTACCCCAGGACTTTGGGGATACGCAGTATTTT

J gene: TRBJ1-1
CDR3 length: 15
V gene: TRBV10-3
clone size: .
D gene: TRBD1
CDR3 protein: CAIRPGTGEITEAFF
CDR3 DNA: TGTGCCATCAGACCCGGGACAGGAGAAATCACTGAAGCTTTCTTT

J gene: TRBJ2-7
CDR3 length: 13
V gene: TRBV10-3
clone size: once
D gene: .
CDR3 protein: CAISESTGYEQYF
CDR3 DNA: TGTGCCATCAGTGAGTCGACGGGGTACGAGCAGTACTTC

J gene: TRBJ2-2
CDR3 length: 11
V gene: TRBV27
clone size: .
D gene: .
CDR3 protein: CASRNSGELFF
CDR3 DNA: TGTGCCAGCAGAAACTCGGGGGAGCTGTTTTTT

J gene: TRBJ2-7
CDR3 length: 12
V gene: TRBV10-1
clone size: .
D gene: TRBD1
CDR3 protein: CASGQGSYEQYF
CDR3 DNA: TGCGCCAGCGGACAGGGCTCCTACGAGCAGTACTTC

J gene: TRBJ1-2
CDR3 length: 12
V gene: TRBV28
clone size: .
D gene: .
CDR3 protein: CASRVSGGGYTF
CDR3 DNA: TGTGCCAGCAGGGTAAGCGGAGGGGGCTACACCTTC

J gene: TRBJ2-1
CDR3 length: 18
V gene: TRBV4-3
clone size: .
D gene: TRBD2
CDR3 protein: CASSQDSGLAGGKNEQFF
CDR3 DNA: TGCGCCAGCAGCCAAGACTCCGGACTAGCGGGGGGTAAGAATGAGCAGTTCTTC

J gene: TRBJ1-5
CDR3 length: 14
V gene: TRBV30
clone size: once
D gene: .
CDR3 protein: CAWSVRGGNQPQHF
CDR3 DNA: TGTGCCTGGAGTGTAAGGGGGGGCAATCAGCCCCAGCATTTT

J gene: TRBJ1-3
CDR3 length: 15
V gene: TRBV23-1
clone size: .
D gene: .
CDR3 protein: CASSQSRDSGNTIYF
CDR3 DNA: TGCGCCAGCAGTCAATCGAGGGACTCTGGAAACACCATATATTTT

J gene: TRBJ1-1
CDR3 length: 11
V gene: TRBV6-1
clone size: few
D gene: .
CDR3 protein: CASSEIRVAFF
CDR3 DNA: TGTGCCAGCAGTGAAATTAGGGTAGCTTTCTTT